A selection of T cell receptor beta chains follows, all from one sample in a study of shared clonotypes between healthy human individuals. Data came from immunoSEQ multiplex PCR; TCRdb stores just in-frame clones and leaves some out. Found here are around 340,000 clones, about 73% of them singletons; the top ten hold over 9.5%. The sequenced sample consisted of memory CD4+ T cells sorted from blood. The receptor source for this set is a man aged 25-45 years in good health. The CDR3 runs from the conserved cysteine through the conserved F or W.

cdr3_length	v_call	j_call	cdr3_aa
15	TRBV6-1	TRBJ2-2	CASSGRQGGTGELFF
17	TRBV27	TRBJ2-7	CASSTLQGQSKSYEQYF
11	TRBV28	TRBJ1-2	CASSSPPQGNF
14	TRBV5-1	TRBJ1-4	CASSRDRAEEKLFF
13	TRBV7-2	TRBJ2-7	CASSLWGTGEQYF
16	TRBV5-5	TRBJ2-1	CASSFGQGLSYNEQFF
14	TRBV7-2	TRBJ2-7	CASSLAGPTGEQYF
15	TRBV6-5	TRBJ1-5	CASSILGGENQPQHF
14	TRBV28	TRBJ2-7	CASRRTSGAYEQYF
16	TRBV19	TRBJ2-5	CASSIAGTSGQETQYF
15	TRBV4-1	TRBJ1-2	CASSQEVRGSNGYTF
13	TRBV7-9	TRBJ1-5	CASSRERGSPQHF
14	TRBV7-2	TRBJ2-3	CASSPQGAKDTQYF
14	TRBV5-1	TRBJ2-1	CASSPGTGYNEQFF
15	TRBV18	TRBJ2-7	CASSPQGPVGHEQYF
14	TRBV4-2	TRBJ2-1	CASSQDFGYNEQFF
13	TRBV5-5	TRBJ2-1	CASSFRHYNEQFF
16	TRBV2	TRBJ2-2	CASSATSGRANGELFF
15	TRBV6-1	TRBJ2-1	CASSDGQGVFNEQFF
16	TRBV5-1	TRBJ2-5	CASSASRLAGGETQYF
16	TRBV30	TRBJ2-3	CAWSGIAGALTDTQYF
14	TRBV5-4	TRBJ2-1	CASSLESGSNEQFF
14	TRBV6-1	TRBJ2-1	CASSEQRVYNEQFF
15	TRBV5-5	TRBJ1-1	CASSWGTGRNTEAFF
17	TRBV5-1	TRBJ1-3	CASSLFGRQGSGNTIYF
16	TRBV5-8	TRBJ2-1	CASVYALGRASGEQFF
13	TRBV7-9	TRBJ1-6	CASRRQENSPLHF
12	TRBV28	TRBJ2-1	CASSLSVSEQFF
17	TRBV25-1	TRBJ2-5	CASSTPTPAGTQETQYF
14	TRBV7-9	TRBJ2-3	CASSLGTVRDTQYF
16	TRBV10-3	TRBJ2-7	CAISESAGAKGYEQYF
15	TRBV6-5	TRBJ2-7	CASSRNPGQGRKQYF
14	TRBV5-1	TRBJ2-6	CASSEISGANVLTF